The text below deals with one T cell receptor (beta chain). Its antigen is unknown. These data originate in a study of shared clonotypes between healthy human individuals. Study-level information: CD8 memory received one plate per donor, CD8 naive two, CD4 memory three and CD4 naive three. Study-wide points: Relative to their counterparts shared across all four donors, non-shared clonotypes exhibited diminished generation probabilities. An effect of sequencing depth on clonotype sharing among donors was expected. Larger estimated richness was generally seen in naive subsets than in memory subsets.

Clones were sequenced by immunoSEQ multiplex PCR, and TCRdb holds only the in-frame ones, with some missing. The sample includes some 1,100,000 clones, 78% of them seen just once. Sequenced: memory CD4+ T cells from PBMCs. Indicated subset: CD45RA-negative fraction. The receptor was derived from a man between 18 and 29 years old in good health. Some clones in this sample may be carry-over from other donors' samples.

CDR3 sequence: CASSRAWANTGELFF. The CDR3 DNA follows: TGTGCCAGCAGCCGAGCATGGGCCAACACCGGGGAGCTGTTTTTT. V and J are TRBV16 and TRBJ2-2; no clear D. V lost 4 bases and J 2 bases, leaving 11 bases between the germline ends. The CDR3 runs 15 residues. The germline gives CDR1 KGHSY, CDR2 FQNENV.